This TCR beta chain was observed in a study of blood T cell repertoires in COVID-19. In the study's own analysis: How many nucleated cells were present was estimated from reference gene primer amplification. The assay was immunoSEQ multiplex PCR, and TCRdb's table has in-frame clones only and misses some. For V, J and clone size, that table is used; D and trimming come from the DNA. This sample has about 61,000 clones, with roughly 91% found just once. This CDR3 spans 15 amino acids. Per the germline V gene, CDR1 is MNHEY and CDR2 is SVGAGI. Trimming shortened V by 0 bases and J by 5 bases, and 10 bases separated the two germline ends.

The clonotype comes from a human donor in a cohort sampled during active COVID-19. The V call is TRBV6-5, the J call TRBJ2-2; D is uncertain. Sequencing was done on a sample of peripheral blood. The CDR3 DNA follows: TGTGCCAGCAGTTACTCGATCCAGGTGACCGGGGAGCTGTTTTTT. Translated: CASSYSIQVTGELFF.